This entry concerns a single T cell receptor beta chain. The antigen is unknown. Sequencing used immunoSEQ multiplex PCR; TCRdb keeps in-frame clones, though not all of them. Of around 87,000 clones listed, 70% to 90% are singletons. The CDR3 is made up of 15 amino acids. Germline CDR1 is SNHLY and CDR2 is FYNNEI. V shed 3 bases and J 3 bases; nucleotides not matched to a gene: 6. This entry belongs to a study of T cell responses to AZD1222 COVID-19 vaccine. Study-level results: Spike-specific TCR breadth and depth grew following two AZD1222 doses.

This chain uses TRBV2 with TRBJ1-1; 8 bases fit TRBD1. The sequencing used peripheral blood, collected on day 0 of AZD1222 vaccination. The sequence derives from an adult in good health. CDR3 residues: CASSENRGGDTEAFF. The CDR3, as DNA: TGTGCCAGCAGTGAGAACAGGGGGGGAGACACTGAAGCTTTCTTT.